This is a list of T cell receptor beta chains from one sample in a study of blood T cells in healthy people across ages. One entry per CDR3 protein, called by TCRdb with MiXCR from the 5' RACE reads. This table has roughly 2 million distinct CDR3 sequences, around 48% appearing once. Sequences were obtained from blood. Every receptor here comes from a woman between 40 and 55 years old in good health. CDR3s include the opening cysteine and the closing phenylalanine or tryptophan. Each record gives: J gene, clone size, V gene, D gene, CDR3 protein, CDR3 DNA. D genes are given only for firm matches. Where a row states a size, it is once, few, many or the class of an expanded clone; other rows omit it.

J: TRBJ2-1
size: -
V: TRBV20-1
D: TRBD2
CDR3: CSARAGGPWNEQFF
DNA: TGCAGTGCTAGAGCGGGGGGGCCTTGGAATGAGCAGTTCTTC

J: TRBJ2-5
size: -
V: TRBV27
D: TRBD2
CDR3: CASSPYSSGETQYF
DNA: TGTGCCAGCAGTCCATATTCTAGCGGGGAGACCCAGTACTTC

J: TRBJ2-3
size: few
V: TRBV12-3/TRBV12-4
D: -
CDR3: CASSFQPGSYFGDTQYF
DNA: TGTGCCAGCAGTTTTCAACCGGGGTCATATTTCGGGGATACGCAGTATTTT

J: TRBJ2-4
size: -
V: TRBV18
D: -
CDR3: CASSPGLGPQYF
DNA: TGTGCCAGCTCACCAGGATTGGGTCCCCAGTACTTC

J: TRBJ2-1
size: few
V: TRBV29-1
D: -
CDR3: CSGVRDITYNEQFF
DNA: TGCAGTGGGGTCAGGGACATCACCTACAATGAGCAGTTCTTC

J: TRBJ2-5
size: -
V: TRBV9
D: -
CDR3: CASSSRRAEGETQYF
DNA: TGTGCCAGCAGCTCCCGCCGGGCCGAGGGGGAGACCCAGTACTTC

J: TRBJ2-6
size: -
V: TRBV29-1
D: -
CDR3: CSVFRDVNSGANVLTF
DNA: TGCAGCGTTTTCCGGGATGTTAACTCTGGGGCCAACGTCCTGACTTTC

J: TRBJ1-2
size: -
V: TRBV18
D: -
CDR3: CASSPGPKTGYTF
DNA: TGTGCCAGCTCACCAGGACCGAAAACGGGCTACACCTTC

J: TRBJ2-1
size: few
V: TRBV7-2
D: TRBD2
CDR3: CASSLEAGGGFEQFF
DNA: TGTGCCAGCAGCTTAGAAGCGGGGGGTGGGTTTGAGCAGTTCTTC

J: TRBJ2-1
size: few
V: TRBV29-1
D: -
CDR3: CSVEDPSAPSSYNEQFF
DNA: TGCAGCGTTGAAGATCCGAGCGCCCCGAGCTCCTACAATGAGCAGTTCTTC

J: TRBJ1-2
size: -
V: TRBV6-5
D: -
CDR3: CASSYTTGGCDYTF
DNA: TGTGCCAGCAGTTACACGACGGGAGGCTGTGACTACACCTTC

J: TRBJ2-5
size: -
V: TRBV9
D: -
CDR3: CAGSPSRNLGETQYF
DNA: TGTGCCGGCAGCCCCTCACGCAACTTGGGGGAGACCCAGTACTTC

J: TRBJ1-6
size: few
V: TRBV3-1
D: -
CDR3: CASSQMVGPLHF
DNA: TGTGCCAGCAGCCAGATGGTTGGACCCCTCCACTTT

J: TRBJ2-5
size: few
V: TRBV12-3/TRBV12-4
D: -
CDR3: CASSPGGQLQETQYF
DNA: TGTGCCAGCAGTCCGGGAGGACAGCTCCAAGAGACCCAGTACTTC

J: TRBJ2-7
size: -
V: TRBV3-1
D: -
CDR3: CASSPPNVDSYEQYF
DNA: TGTGCCAGCAGCCCCCCGAATGTGGACTCCTACGAGCAGTACTTC

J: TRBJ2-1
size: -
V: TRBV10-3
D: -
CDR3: CAISESLAAFGEQFF
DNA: TGTGCCATCAGTGAGTCGTTAGCAGCCTTTGGTGAGCAGTTCTTC

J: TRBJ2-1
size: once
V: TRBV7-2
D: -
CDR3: CASSARDGDLSNEQFF
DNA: TGTGCCAGCAGCGCACGGGACGGGGATCTTAGCAATGAGCAGTTCTTC

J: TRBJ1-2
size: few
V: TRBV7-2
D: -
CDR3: CASSLVNLEGGYTF
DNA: TGTGCCAGCAGCTTAGTTAACTTGGAGGGCGGCTACACCTTC

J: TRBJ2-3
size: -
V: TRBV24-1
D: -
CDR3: CATSDLPDTQYF
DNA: TGTGCCACCAGTGATTTGCCAGATACGCAGTATTTT

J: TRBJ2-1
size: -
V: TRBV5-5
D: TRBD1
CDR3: CASRDPGDRGFYNEQFF
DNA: TGTGCCAGCAGGGATCCCGGGGACAGGGGTTTCTACAATGAGCAGTTCTTC

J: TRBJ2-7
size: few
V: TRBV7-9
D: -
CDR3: CASSFPGEAEQYF
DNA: TGTGCCAGCAGCTTTCCAGGGGAGGCCGAGCAGTACTTC

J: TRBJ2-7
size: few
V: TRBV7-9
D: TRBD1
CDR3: CASSSRGTGYSYEQYF
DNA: TGTGCCAGCAGCTCTAGGGGGACAGGCTACTCCTACGAGCAGTACTTC

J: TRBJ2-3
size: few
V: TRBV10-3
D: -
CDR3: CAISDPPASGTDTQYF
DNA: TGTGCCATCAGTGACCCACCGGCCAGTGGCACAGATACGCAGTATTTT

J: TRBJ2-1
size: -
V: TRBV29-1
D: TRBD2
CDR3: CSVDTSGEGYNEQFF
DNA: TGCAGCGTTGATACCAGCGGGGAGGGCTACAATGAGCAGTTCTTC

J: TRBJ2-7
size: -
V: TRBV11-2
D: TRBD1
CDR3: CASSLRTGVRNYEQYF
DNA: TGTGCCAGCAGCTTACGGACAGGGGTGAGGAACTACGAGCAGTACTTC

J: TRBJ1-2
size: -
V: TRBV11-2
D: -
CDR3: CASSFDQGRGGYTF
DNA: TGTGCCAGCAGCTTTGACCAGGGGAGGGGTGGCTACACCTTC

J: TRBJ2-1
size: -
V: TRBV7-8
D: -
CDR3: CASSFNGFSYNEQFF
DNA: TGTGCCAGCAGCTTTAACGGGTTCTCCTACAATGAGCAGTTCTTC

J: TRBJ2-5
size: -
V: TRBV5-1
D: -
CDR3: CASSLEGSAETQYF
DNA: TGCGCCAGCAGCTTGGAAGGTTCAGCGGAGACCCAGTACTTC

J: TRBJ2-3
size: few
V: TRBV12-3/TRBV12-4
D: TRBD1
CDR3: CASSFTLTGDTDTQYF
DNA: TGTGCCAGCAGTTTTACCCTAACAGGGGACACAGATACGCAGTATTTT

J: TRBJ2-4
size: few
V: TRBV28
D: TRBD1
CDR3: CASSWGTGEGIQYF
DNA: TGTGCCAGCAGTTGGGGGACAGGGGAGGGCATTCAGTACTTC

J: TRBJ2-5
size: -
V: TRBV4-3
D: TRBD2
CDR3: CASSHRLAGGLQETQYF
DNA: TGCGCCAGCAGCCACCGACTAGCGGGGGGCCTCCAAGAGACCCAGTACTTC

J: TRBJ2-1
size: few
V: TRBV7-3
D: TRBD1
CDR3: CASSFGQGEQFF
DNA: TGTGCCAGCAGCTTCGGACAGGGTGAGCAGTTCTTC

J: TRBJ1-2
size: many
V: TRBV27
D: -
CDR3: CASSPEGYGYTF
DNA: TGTGCCAGCAGTCCGGAGGGCTATGGCTACACCTTC

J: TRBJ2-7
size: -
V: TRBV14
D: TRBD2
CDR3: CASSQDWGGVPSYEQYF
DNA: TGTGCCAGCAGCCAAGATTGGGGGGGAGTTCCTTCCTACGAGCAGTACTTC

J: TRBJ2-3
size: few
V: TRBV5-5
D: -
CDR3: CASRTSGDAYF
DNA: TGTGCCAGCAGAACTTCAGGGGATGCGTATTTT

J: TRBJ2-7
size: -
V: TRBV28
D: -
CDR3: CASSIRGVSYEQYF
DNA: TGTGCCAGCAGCATCCGGGGAGTTTCCTACGAGCAGTACTTC

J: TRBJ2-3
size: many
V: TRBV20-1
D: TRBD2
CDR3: CSARDGKRGDTDTQYF
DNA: TGCAGTGCTAGAGATGGCAAGCGGGGGGACACAGATACGCAGTATTTT

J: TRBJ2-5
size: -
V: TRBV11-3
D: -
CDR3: CASRTIRGRGTQYF
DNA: TGTGCCAGCAGAACAATCCGGGGGCGCGGGACCCAGTACTTC

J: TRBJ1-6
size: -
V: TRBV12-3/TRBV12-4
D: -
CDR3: CASSFSGGQGSPLHF
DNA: TGTGCCAGCAGTTTTAGCGGGGGGCAAGGTTCACCCCTCCACTTT

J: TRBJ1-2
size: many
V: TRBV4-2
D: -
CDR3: CASSQTVSGDGYTF
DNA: TGTGCCAGCAGCCAGACCGTATCCGGGGATGGCTACACCTTC

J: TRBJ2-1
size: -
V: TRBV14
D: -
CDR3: CASSQLGDPYNEQFF
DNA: TGTGCCAGCAGCCAACTGGGGGATCCCTACAATGAGCAGTTCTTC

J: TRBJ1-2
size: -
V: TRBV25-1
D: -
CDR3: CASSISGNYGYTF
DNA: TGTGCCAGCAGTATTAGCGGGAACTATGGCTACACCTTC

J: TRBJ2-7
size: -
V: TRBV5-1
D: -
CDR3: CASSLPGGLGQSSYEQYF
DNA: TGCGCCAGCAGCTTGCCTGGGGGCCTTGGACAGTCCTCCTACGAGCAGTACTTC

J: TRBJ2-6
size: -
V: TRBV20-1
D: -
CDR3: CSARDHASTSGANVLTF
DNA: TGCAGTGCTAGAGATCACGCCAGTACATCTGGGGCCAACGTCCTGACTTTC

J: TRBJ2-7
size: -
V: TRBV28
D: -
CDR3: CASSLEGGEISSYEQYF
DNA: TGTGCCAGCAGTTTAGAGGGGGGCGAAATTAGCTCCTACGAGCAGTACTTC

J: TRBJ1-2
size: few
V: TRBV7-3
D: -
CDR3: CASSLGGLGDGYTF
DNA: TGTGCCAGCAGCTTGGGGGGGCTAGGGGATGGCTACACCTTC

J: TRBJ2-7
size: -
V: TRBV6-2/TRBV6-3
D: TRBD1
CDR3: CVSSYGDRPTYEQYF
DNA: TGTGTCAGCAGTTACGGGGACAGGCCGACCTACGAGCAGTACTTC

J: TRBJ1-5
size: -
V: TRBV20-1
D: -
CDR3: CSASPRWYQPQHF
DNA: TGCAGTGCTTCCCCCCGGTGGTATCAGCCCCAGCATTTT

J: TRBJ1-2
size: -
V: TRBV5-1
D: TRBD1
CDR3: CASSLEPPGQKYGYTF
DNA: TGCGCCAGCAGCTTGGAGCCCCCGGGACAGAAATATGGCTACACCTTC

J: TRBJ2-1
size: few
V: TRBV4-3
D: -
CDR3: CASSQGTPYNEQFF
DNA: TGCGCCAGCAGCCAAGGGACTCCCTACAATGAGCAGTTCTTC

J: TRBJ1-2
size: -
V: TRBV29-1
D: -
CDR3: CSVEGSRNYGYTF
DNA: TGCAGCGTTGAGGGCAGCCGCAACTATGGCTACACCTTC